A selection of T cell receptor beta chains follows, all from one sample in a study of cytomegalovirus exposure and HLA in healthy donors. The repertoire was sequenced with immunoSEQ multiplex PCR; TCRdb's copy has only in-frame clones and lacks some. The sample data list 200,000 to 250,000 clones. Material: PBMCs. These receptors originate from a woman aged 25 to 39 in good health and CMV-seropositive. Both conserved end residues are part of each CDR3. Each record gives: J gene, D gene, V gene, CDR3 protein, CDR3 DNA. The D gene is left open where the match is weak.

>TRBJ2-5|NA|TRBV5-1
CASKESETQYF
TGCGCCAGCAAGGAGTCAGAGACCCAGTACTTC
>TRBJ2-3|TRBD2|TRBV2
CASSGLAGEGYTQYF
TGTGCCAGCAGTGGACTAGCGGGAGAAGGATATACGCAGTATTTT
>TRBJ2-5|TRBD2|TRBV27
CASSPLGGRAEETQYF
TGTGCCAGCAGTCCACTGGGCGGGAGGGCAGAAGAGACCCAGTACTTC
>TRBJ2-1|TRBD2|TRBV7-7
CASSLGGGGAYNEQFF
TGTGCCAGCAGCTTAGGAGGCGGGGGGGCCTACAATGAGCAGTTCTTC
>TRBJ2-7|NA|TRBV19
CASSRRQASYEQYF
TGTGCCAGTAGTCGGAGACAGGCATCCTACGAGCAGTACTTC
>TRBJ2-5|NA|TRBV7-7
CASSAGFGETQYF
TGTGCCAGCAGTGCAGGGTTCGGAGAGACCCAGTACTTC
>TRBJ2-1|TRBD2|TRBV6-4
CASSDYTSGGSNEQFF
TGTGCCAGCAGTGACTATACTAGCGGGGGGAGCAATGAGCAGTTCTTC
>TRBJ1-6|TRBD1|TRBV6-6
CASSYSYRGDSPLHF
TGTGCCAGCAGTTACTCGTACAGGGGAGATTCACCCCTCCACTTT
>TRBJ2-3|NA|TRBV7-2
CASSSDQGYTQYF
TGTGCCAGCAGTTCGGACCAGGGGTATACGCAGTATTTT
>TRBJ1-2|TRBD1|TRBV28
CASRTTGKDYGYTF
TGTGCCAGCAGGACGACAGGGAAAGACTATGGCTACACCTTC
>TRBJ2-1|NA|TRBV5-1
CASSFGLSSYNEQFF
TGCGCCAGCAGCTTCGGGTTGAGCTCCTACAATGAGCAGTTCTTC
>TRBJ2-2|TRBD2|TRBV18
CASSPGLAGNTGELFF
TGTGCCAGCTCACCGGGACTAGCGGGAAACACCGGGGAGCTGTTTTTT
>TRBJ2-3|NA|TRBV4-3
CASSRDGGAQYF
TGCGCCAGCAGCCGTGATGGCGGGGCGCAGTATTTT
>TRBJ2-2|TRBD2|TRBV7-6
CASSLGRGGSQLFF
TGTGCCAGCAGCTTAGGGCGGGGGGGATCCCAGCTGTTTTTT
>TRBJ1-4|TRBD1|TRBV6-1
CASSEDRGEKLFF
TGTGCCAGCAGTGAAGACAGGGGCGAAAAACTGTTTTTT
>TRBJ2-1|NA|TRBV5-8
CASSFRGFSNEQFF
TGTGCCAGCAGCTTCAGGGGCTTCAGCAATGAGCAGTTCTTC
>TRBJ2-2|TRBD2|TRBV9
CASSAARASGSNTGELFF
TGTGCCAGCAGTGCAGCACGAGCTAGCGGGTCGAACACCGGGGAGCTGTTTTTT
>TRBJ1-5|NA|TRBV19
CASRDLLQPQHF
TGTGCCAGCCGGGACTTACTGCAGCCCCAGCATTTT
>TRBJ2-1|TRBD2|TRBV27
CASSTRAQRGYEQFF
TGTGCCAGCAGTACCCGGGCCCAGCGGGGATATGAGCAGTTCTTC
>TRBJ1-1|TRBD1|TRBV18
CASSTGQGGTEAFF
TGTGCCAGCTCAACGGGACAGGGGGGGACTGAAGCTTTCTTT
>TRBJ1-3|NA|TRBV5-6
CASSRSSDFSGNTIYF
TGTGCCAGCAGCCGGAGCTCGGATTTCTCTGGAAACACCATATATTTT
>TRBJ1-3|TRBD1|TRBV27
CASRTGGSGNTIYF
TGTGCCAGCAGGACAGGGGGCTCTGGAAATACCATATATTTT
>TRBJ1-2|NA|TRBV10-2
CASSPARDMYGYTF
TGCGCCAGCAGCCCGGCCAGAGACATGTATGGCTACACCTTC
>TRBJ2-3|TRBD2|TRBV2
CASSLLAGSTDTQYF
TGTGCCAGCAGTTTGCTAGCGGGGAGCACAGATACGCAGTATTTT
>TRBJ1-4|TRBD1|TRBV6-5
CASRPSTTGKLFF
TGTGCCAGCAGGCCTTCAACGACAGGGAAGCTGTTTTTT
>TRBJ2-7|TRBD2|TRBV18
CASSPMTSGSIRSYEQYF
TGTGCCAGCTCACCTATGACTAGCGGGAGTATCAGGTCCTACGAGCAGTACTTC
>TRBJ2-5|NA|TRBV5-4
CASSPDLRQEETQYF
TGTGCCAGCAGCCCCGACCTTCGACAGGAAGAGACCCAGTACTTC
>TRBJ1-1|TRBD1|TRBV28
CASSLRQGAYTEAFF
TGTGCCAGCAGTTTACGACAGGGGGCTTACACTGAAGCTTTCTTT
>TRBJ1-5|TRBD1|TRBV7-2
CASSWTGGPQPQHF
TGTGCCAGCAGCTGGACAGGGGGACCTCAGCCCCAGCATTTT
>TRBJ2-7|NA|TRBV4-1
CASSQGRSYEQYF
TGCGCCAGCAGCCAAGGGAGAAGCTACGAGCAGTACTTC
>TRBJ1-6|NA|TRBV6-5
CASSVPGGETPLHF
TGTGCCAGCAGCGTCCCTGGGGGGGAAACACCCCTCCACTTT
>TRBJ1-2|NA|TRBV7-2
CASSLGGANYGYTF
TGTGCCAGCAGCTTAGGAGGCGCTAACTATGGCTACACCTTC
>TRBJ2-7|TRBD2|TRBV9
CASSVGSSGGAYEQYF
TGTGCCAGCAGCGTAGGATCTAGCGGGGGGGCCTACGAGCAGTACTTC
>TRBJ2-7|NA|TRBV6-5
CASSYSAASGYEQYF
TGTGCCAGCAGTTACTCGGCAGCCTCGGGCTACGAGCAGTACTTC
>TRBJ2-1|NA|TRBV5-1
CASSAPSSYNEQFF
TGCGCCAGCAGCGCCCCGAGCTCCTACAATGAGCAGTTCTTC
>TRBJ1-5|TRBD1|TRBV19
CASSGTGGNQPQHF
TGTGCCAGTAGTGGGACAGGGGGCAATCAGCCCCAGCATTTT
>TRBJ2-3|TRBD2|TRBV14
CASSQDWGGLATDTQYF
TGTGCCAGCAGCCAAGACTGGGGGGGACTAGCCACAGATACGCAGTATTTT
>TRBJ1-4|NA|TRBV6-1
CASKVGHQAEKLFF
TGTGCCAGTAAAGTCGGACACCAGGCGGAAAAACTGTTTTTT
>TRBJ2-6|TRBD2|TRBV5-1
CASSLELAGSSGANVLTF
TGCGCCAGCAGCTTGGAACTAGCGGGTAGCTCTGGGGCCAACGTCCTGACTTTC
>TRBJ2-3|NA|TRBV7-8
CASRQVWRGGLQPDTQYF
TGTGCCAGCAGACAAGTGTGGAGGGGGGGCCTTCAGCCAGATACGCAGTATTTT
>TRBJ2-5|TRBD2|TRBV7-8
CASSSPGTSGRRETQYF
TGTGCCAGCAGCTCCCCAGGGACTAGCGGGAGGAGAGAGACCCAGTACTTC
>TRBJ2-7|NA|TRBV5-5
CASSLAGAISYEQYF
TGTGCCAGCAGCTTGGCAGGGGCGATTTCCTACGAGCAGTACTTC
>TRBJ2-3|NA|TRBV2
CASKGGVDTQYF
TGTGCCAGCAAAGGGGGGGTAGATACGCAGTATTTT
>TRBJ2-5|NA|TRBV27
CASSPAGSAGETQYF
TGTGCCAGCAGTCCGGCCGGGAGTGCTGGGGAGACCCAGTACTTC
>TRBJ1-6|NA|TRBV28
CASSPITIQGLSPLHF
TGTGCCAGCAGTCCCATCACCATCCAGGGACTCTCACCCCTCCACTTT
>TRBJ1-1|NA|TRBV29-1
CSCGRRDTEAFF
TGCAGCTGCGGACGGCGGGACACTGAAGCTTTCTTT
>TRBJ1-2|NA|TRBV10-3
CAISEAGPKGYTF
TGTGCCATCAGTGAGGCGGGACCTAAGGGCTACACCTTC
>TRBJ2-6|NA|TRBV18
CASSPTGISLSGANVLTF
TGTGCCAGCTCACCTACGGGGATTTCTCTTTCTGGGGCCAACGTCCTGACTTTC
>TRBJ1-1|NA|TRBV28
CASSFRGDLNTEAFF
TGTGCCAGCAGTTTTCGGGGGGACCTGAACACTGAAGCTTTCTTT
>TRBJ1-3|NA|TRBV10-3
CAISAPQGIESGNTIYF
TGTGCCATCAGTGCGCCTCAGGGCATTGAGTCTGGAAACACCATATATTTT
>TRBJ1-6|NA|TRBV6-1
CASSELGPANNSPLHF
TGTGCCAGCAGTGAATTGGGGCCAGCTAATAATTCACCCCTCCACTTT
>TRBJ2-5|TRBD1|TRBV18
CASSPPGQGAETQYF
TGTGCCAGCTCACCACCGGGACAGGGGGCTGAGACCCAGTACTTC
>TRBJ2-3|NA|TRBV9
CASSPGDTQYF
TGTGCCAGCAGCCCCGGGGATACGCAGTATTTT
>TRBJ2-5|TRBD2|TRBV10-3
CAISRAREGTETQYF
TGTGCCATCTCACGTGCGCGGGAGGGGACAGAGACCCAGTACTTC
>TRBJ1-4|NA|TRBV29-1
CSVASGVPSEKLFF
TGCAGCGTTGCGTCAGGGGTACCTAGTGAAAAACTGTTTTTT
>TRBJ2-5|TRBD1|TRBV14
CASSQEEAQGVQETQYF
TGTGCCAGCAGCCAAGAAGAAGCTCAGGGGGTCCAAGAGACCCAGTACTTC
>TRBJ1-2|TRBD1|TRBV6-1
CASSETGLYGYTF
TGTGCCAGCAGTGAGACAGGGCTCTATGGCTACACCTTC
>TRBJ1-4|TRBD1|TRBV5-1
CASSPEGTDNEKLFF
TGCGCCAGCAGCCCGGAGGGGACAGACAATGAAAAACTGTTTTTT
>TRBJ2-3|NA|TRBV28
CASSPRAPSTDTQYF
TGTGCCAGCAGCCCGCGGGCTCCTAGCACAGATACGCAGTATTTT